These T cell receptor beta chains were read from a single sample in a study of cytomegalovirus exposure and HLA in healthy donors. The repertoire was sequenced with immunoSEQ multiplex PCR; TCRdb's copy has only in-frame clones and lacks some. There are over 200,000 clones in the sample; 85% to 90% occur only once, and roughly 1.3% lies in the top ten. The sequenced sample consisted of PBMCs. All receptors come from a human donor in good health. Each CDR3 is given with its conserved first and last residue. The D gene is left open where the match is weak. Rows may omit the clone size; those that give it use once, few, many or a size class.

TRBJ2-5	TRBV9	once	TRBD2	CASSNSGMTETQYF	TGTGCCAGCAGTAATAGCGGGATGACTGAGACCCAGTACTTC
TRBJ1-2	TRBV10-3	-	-	CATRRTDLNYGYTF	TGTGCCACCAGACGGACAGATCTTAACTATGGCTACACCTTC
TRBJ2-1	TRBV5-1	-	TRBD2	CASSLLAGSSYNEQFF	TGCGCCAGCAGCTTACTAGCGGGCAGCTCCTACAATGAGCAGTTCTTC
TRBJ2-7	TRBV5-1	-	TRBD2	CASSPSGLADYEQYF	TGCGCCAGCAGCCCCAGCGGGCTAGCGGACTACGAGCAGTACTTC
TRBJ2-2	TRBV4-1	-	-	CAGSQGLRTNTGELFF	TGCGCCGGCAGCCAAGGACTCCGAACGAACACCGGGGAGCTGTTTTTT
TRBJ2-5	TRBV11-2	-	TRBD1	CASSSLQGAGETQYF	TGTGCCAGCAGCTCACTACAGGGGGCCGGGGAGACCCAGTACTTC
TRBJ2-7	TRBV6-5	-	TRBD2	CASSYPLAGGSYEQYF	TGTGCCAGCAGTTACCCACTAGCGGGTGGCTCCTACGAGCAGTACTTC
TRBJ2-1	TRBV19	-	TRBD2	CASSMLAGGLNEQFF	TGTGCCAGTAGTATGCTAGCGGGAGGGTTAAATGAGCAGTTCTTC
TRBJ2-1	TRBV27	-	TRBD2	CASSPRSGSDEQFF	TGTGCCAGCAGTCCCCGTAGCGGGAGTGATGAGCAGTTCTTC
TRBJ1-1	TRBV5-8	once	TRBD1	CASSWAGQTKNTEAFF	TGTGCCAGCAGCTGGGCGGGACAGACAAAGAACACTGAAGCTTTCTTT
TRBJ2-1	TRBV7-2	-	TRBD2	CASSRGPGLASYNEQFF	TGTGCCAGCAGCCGGGGTCCGGGACTAGCGTCCTACAATGAGCAGTTCTTC
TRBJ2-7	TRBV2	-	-	CASNGYGQPLRAEQYF	TGTGCCAGCAATGGTTACGGACAGCCGCTTAGGGCCGAGCAGTACTTC
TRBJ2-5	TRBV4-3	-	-	CASSQDLQAVVSQETQYF	TGCGCCAGCAGCCAAGATCTCCAAGCGGTCGTGTCCCAAGAGACCCAGTACTTC
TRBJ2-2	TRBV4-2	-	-	CASSQMTANTGELFF	TGTGCCAGCAGCCAAATGACAGCCAACACCGGGGAGCTGTTTTTT
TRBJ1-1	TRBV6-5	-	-	CASSSWGGSGNTEAFF	TGTGCCAGCAGTTCATGGGGAGGAAGTGGAAACACTGAAGCTTTCTTT
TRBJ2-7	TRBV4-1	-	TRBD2	CASSPGLAGYYEQYF	TGCGCCAGCAGCCCGGGACTAGCGGGATATTACGAGCAGTACTTC
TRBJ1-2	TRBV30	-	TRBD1	CAWNRAAGGGYTF	TGTGCCTGGAACCGCGCGGCAGGGGGGGGCTACACCTTC
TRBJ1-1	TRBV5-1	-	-	CASSLGTGSRVGTEAFF	TGCGCCAGCAGCTTGGGGACGGGATCACGGGTGGGCACTGAAGCTTTCTTT
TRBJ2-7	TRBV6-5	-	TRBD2	CASSYGAGAPYEQYF	TGTGCCAGCAGTTACGGGGCGGGAGCACCCTACGAGCAGTACTTT
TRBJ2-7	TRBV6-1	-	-	CASSGGSAYEQYF	TGTGCCAGCAGTGGAGGGAGCGCCTACGAGCAGTACTTC
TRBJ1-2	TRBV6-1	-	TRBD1	CASRRGTGDNYGYTF	TGTGCCAGCAGGAGGGGGACAGGGGACAACTATGGCTACACCTTC
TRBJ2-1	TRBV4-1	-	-	CASSQGPGFIDQNEQFF	TGCGCCAGCAGCCAAGGTCCGGGGTTTATTGATCAAAATGAGCAGTTCTTC
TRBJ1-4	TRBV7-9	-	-	CASSLDGGGEKLFF	TGTGCCAGCAGCCTTGATGGGGGAGGGGAAAAACTGTTTTTT
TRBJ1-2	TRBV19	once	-	CASSMEHSLYGYTF	TGTGCCAGTAGTATGGAACACAGCCTCTATGGCTACACCTTC
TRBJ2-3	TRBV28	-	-	CASSPAVPHTQYF	TGTGCCAGCAGTCCCGCAGTCCCACATACGCAGTATTTT
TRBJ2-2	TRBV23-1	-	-	CASSQVRNGELFF	TGCGCCAGCAGTCAAGTCCGTAACGGGGAGCTGTTTTTT
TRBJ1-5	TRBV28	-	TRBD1	CASSGGQGFDQPQHF	TGTGCCAGCAGTGGGGGACAGGGGTTCGATCAGCCCCAGCATTTT
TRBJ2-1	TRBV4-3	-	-	CASSTQRASEQFF	TGCGCCAGCAGCACCCAGCGCGCTAGCGAGCAGTTCTTC
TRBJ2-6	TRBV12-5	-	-	CASGFLLEDSGANVLTF	TGTGCTAGTGGTTTTTTGCTTGAGGACTCTGGGGCCAACGTCCTGACTTTC
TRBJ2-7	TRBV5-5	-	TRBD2	CASSLGLAMSYEQYF	TGTGCCAGCAGCTTGGGACTAGCGATGAGCTACGAGCAGTACTTC
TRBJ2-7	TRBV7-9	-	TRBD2	CASSPAGSGSTQYF	TGTGCCAGCAGCCCCGCCGGTAGCGGGAGTACGCAGTACTTC
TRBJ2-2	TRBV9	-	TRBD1	CASTPLIGTGDTGELFF	TGTGCCAGCACCCCCTTAATAGGGACAGGGGACACCGGGGAGCTGTTTTTT
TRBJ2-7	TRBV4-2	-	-	CASSQEFGGRSYEQYF	TGTGCCAGCAGCCAAGAGTTTGGGGGGAGGTCCTACGAGCAGTACTTC
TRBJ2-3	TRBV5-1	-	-	CASSFGSAGGDTQYF	TGCGCCAGCAGCTTCGGTTCGGCGGGTGGAGATACGCAGTATTTT
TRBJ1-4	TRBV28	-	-	CASTGGLRVEKLFF	TGTGCCAGCACCGGGGGGCTTCGAGTTGAAAAACTGTTTTTT
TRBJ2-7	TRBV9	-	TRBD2	CASSVGLAGTYEQYF	TGTGCCAGCAGCGTAGGGCTAGCGGGGACCTACGAGCAGTACTTC
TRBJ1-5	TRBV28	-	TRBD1	CASSLYRGTQPQHF	TGTGCCAGCAGTCTGTACAGGGGGACACAGCCCCAGCATTTT
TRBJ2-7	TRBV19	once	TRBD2	CASALSGGISYEQYF	TGTGCCAGCGCGCTTTCGGGAGGAATATCCTACGAGCAGTACTTC
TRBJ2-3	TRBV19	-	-	CASNLQGLTDTQYF	TGTGCCAGTAACCTCCAGGGTCTCACAGATACGCAGTATTTT
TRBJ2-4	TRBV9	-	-	CASSVGLAATLAKNIQYF	TGTGCCAGCAGCGTAGGATTAGCCGCAACTCTAGCCAAAAACATTCAGTACTTC
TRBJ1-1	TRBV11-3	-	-	CASSPSLNTEAFF	TGTGCCAGCAGCCCGTCTCTTAACACTGAAGCTTTCTTT
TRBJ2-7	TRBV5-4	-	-	CASSLSIGVGAPSYEQYF	TGTGCCAGCAGCTTGAGCATTGGGGTTGGGGCCCCCTCCTACGAGCAGTACTTC
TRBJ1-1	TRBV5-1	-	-	CASSLDWGGGTEAFF	TGCGCCAGCAGCTTGGATTGGGGGGGAGGCACTGAAGCTTTCTTT
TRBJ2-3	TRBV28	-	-	CASNRRQGTDTQYF	TGTGCCAGCAATCGTCGGCAGGGTACAGATACGCAGTATTTT
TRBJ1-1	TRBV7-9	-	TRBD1	CASSSKGDRGRGAFF	TGTGCCAGCAGCTCAAAAGGGGACAGGGGGCGCGGGGCTTTCTTT
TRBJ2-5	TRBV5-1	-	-	CASRGQMKTQYF	TGCGCCAGCAGAGGACAGATGAAGACCCAGTACTTC
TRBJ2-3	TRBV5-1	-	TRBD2	CASSLAPLAGASTDTQYF	TGCGCCAGCAGCTTGGCACCCCTAGCGGGAGCCAGCACAGATACGCAGTATTTT
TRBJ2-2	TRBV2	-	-	CASHSGEGELFF	TGTGCCAGCCACTCAGGGGAGGGGGAGCTGTTTTTT
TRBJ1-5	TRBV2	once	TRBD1	CASSRLGTGVSNQPQHF	TGTGCCAGCAGTCGATTGGGGACAGGTGTTAGCAATCAGCCCCAGCATTTT
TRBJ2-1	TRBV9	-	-	CASSVSGLAEQFF	TGTGCCAGCAGCGTTAGCGGTCTCGCTGAGCAGTTCTTC
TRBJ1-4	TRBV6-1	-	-	CASSEIQGTTNEKLFF	TGTGCCAGCAGTGAAATTCAGGGGACAACTAATGAAAAACTGTTTTTT
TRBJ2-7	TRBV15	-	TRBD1	CATSRKTGASYEQYF	TGTGCCACCAGCAGAAAGACAGGGGCCTCCTACGAGCAGTACTTC